What follows is one T cell receptor (beta chain) and its context. Its specific antigen is unknown. Qualities for individual bases were not recorded, and no much larger clone is one base off. Receptor amplification or capture employed the immunoSEQ multiplex PCR assay. The table comes from immuneACCESS by way of TCRdb, which keeps in-frame sequences with V and J called. Part of the clones is missing from these tables; in studies checked, under half for an unresolved V gene and the rest for unknown reasons. This sample has approximately 130,000 clones in its table, and roughly 95% of those were observed once. The ten largest clones add up to roughly 0.45% of the sample. The data stem from a study of T cell changes during pregnancy in multiple sclerosis (dated by TCRdb to the late 2010s). Background for the entire study: The study looked at changes in the T cell repertoire across pregnancy in women with multiple sclerosis.

The junction shows trimming of 3 bases on V and 0 bases on J, and the gene matches do not reach 3 bases of it. Via the germline V gene, CDR1 is SGDLS and CDR2 YYNGEE. From the cysteine up to the phenylalanine, the CDR3 has a length of 15 residues. The kept DNA is CDR3 alone, 45 bases in frame from the first base. Sequencing was performed on peripheral blood, taken after pregnancy. The clonotype was recovered from a female donor with multiple sclerosis, enrolled in a pregnancy study. This sequence uses TRBV9 and TRBJ2-3; 8 central nucleotides agree with TRBD2. The nucleotide sequence is TGTGCCAGCAGCGCTAGCGGGTATAGCACAGATACGCAGTATTTT. It encodes CASSASGYSTDTQYF.